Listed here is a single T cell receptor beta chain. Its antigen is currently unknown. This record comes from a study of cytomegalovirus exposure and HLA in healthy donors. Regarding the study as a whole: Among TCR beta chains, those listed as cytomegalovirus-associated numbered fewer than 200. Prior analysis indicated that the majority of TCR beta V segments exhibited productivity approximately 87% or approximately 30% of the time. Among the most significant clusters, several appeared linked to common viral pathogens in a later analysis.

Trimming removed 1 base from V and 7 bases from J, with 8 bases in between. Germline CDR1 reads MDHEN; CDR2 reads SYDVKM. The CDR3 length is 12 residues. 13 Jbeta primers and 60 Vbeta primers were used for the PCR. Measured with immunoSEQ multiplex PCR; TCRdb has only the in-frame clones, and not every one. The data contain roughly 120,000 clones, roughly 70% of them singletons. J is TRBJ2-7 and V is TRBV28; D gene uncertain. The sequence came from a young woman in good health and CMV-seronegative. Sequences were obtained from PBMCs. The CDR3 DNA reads TGTGCCAGCAGTTTATCGTCCTTAGAGCAGTACTTC. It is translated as CASSLSSLEQYF.